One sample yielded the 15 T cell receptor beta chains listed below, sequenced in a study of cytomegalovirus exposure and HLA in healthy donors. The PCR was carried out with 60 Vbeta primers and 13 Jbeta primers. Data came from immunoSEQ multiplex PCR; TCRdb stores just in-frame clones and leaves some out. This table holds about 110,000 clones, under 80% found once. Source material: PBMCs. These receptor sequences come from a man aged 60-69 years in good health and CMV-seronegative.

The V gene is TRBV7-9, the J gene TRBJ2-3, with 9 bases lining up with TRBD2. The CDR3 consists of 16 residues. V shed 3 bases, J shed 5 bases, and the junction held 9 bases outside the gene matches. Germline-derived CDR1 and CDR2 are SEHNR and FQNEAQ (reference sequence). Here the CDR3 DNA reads TGTGCCAGCAGCTTTGGTCGAGCGGGGGGCAGAGATACGCAGTATTTT. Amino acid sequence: CASSFGRAGGRDTQYF.

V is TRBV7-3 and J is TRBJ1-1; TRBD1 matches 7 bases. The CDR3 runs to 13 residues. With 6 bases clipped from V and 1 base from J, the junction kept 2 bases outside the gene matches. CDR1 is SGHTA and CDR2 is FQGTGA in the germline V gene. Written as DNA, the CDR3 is TGTGCCAGCAGTAGACAGGGGAACACTGAAGCTTTCTTT. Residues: CASSRQGNTEAFF.

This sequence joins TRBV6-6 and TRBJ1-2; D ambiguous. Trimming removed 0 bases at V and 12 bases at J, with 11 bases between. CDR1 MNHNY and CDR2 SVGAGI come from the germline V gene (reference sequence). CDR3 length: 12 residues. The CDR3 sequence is CASSYSEGTDTF. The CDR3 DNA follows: TGTGCCAGCAGTTACTCGGAGGGCACCGACACCTTC.

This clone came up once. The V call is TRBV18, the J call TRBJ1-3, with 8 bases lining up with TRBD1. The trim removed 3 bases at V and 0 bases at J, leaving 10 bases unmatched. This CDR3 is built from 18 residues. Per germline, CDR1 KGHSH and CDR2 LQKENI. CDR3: CASSPSGDRSISGNTIYF. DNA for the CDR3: TGTGCCAGCTCACCGAGCGGGGACAGGTCTATCTCTGGAAACACCATATATTTT.

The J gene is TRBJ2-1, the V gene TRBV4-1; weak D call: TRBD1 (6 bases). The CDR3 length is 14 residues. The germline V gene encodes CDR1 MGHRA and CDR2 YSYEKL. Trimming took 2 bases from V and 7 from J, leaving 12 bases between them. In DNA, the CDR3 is TGCGCCAGCAGCCAACAGGGGAGCTGGAATGAGCAGTTCTTC. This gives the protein CASSQQGSWNEQFF.

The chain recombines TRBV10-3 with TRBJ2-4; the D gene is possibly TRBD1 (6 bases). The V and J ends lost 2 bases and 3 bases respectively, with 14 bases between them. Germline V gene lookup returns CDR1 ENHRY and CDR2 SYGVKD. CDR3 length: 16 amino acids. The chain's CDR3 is CAISETTGTLKNIQYF. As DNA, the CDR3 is TGTGCCATCAGTGAGACGACCGGGACACTCAAAAACATTCAGTACTTC.

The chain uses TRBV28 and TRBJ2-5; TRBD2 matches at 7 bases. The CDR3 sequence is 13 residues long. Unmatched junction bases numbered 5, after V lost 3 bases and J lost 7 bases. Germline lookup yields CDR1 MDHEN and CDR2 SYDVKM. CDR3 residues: CASSLGGLRTQYF. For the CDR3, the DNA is TGTGCCAGCAGTTTGGGGGGGTTGCGGACCCAGTACTTC.

This CDR3 is CASSQTGFGEQYV. The CDR3 region has the DNA TGTGCCAGCAGCCAGACAGGGTTCGGCGAGCAGTACGTC. V is TRBV7-9 and J is TRBJ2-7, with TRBD1 identical over 7 bases. Germline assignment: CDR1 SEHNR and CDR2 FQNEAQ (reference sequence). The CDR3 is 13 residues long. The V gene end was trimmed by 5 bases and the J gene end by 6 bases; junction bases not matched to a gene: 7.

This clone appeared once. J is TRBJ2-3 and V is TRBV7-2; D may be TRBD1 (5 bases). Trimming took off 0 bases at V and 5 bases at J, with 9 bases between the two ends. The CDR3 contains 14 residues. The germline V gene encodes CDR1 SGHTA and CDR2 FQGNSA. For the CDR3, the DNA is TGTGCCAGCAGCTTAGCGTCAGGGAAAGATACGCAGTATTTT. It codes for CASSLASGKDTQYF. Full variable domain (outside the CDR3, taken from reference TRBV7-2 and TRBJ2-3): GAGVSQSPSNKVTEKGKDVELRCDPISGHTALYWYRQSLGQGLEFLIYFQGNSAPDKSGLPSDRFSAERTGGSVSTLTIQRTQQEDSAVYLCASSLASGKDTQYFGPGTRLTVL.

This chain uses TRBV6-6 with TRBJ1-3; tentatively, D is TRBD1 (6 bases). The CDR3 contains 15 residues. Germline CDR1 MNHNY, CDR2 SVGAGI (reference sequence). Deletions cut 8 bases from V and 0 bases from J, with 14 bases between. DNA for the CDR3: TGTGCCAGCTGCCGACAGGCTTACTCTGGAAACACCATATATTTT. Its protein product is CASCRQAYSGNTIYF.

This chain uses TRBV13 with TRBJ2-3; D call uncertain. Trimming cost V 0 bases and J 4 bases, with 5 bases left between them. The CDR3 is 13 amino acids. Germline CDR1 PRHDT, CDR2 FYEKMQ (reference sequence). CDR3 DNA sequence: TGTGCCAGCAGCTTAGGCCTTCCAGATACGCAGTATTTT. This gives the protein CASSLGLPDTQYF. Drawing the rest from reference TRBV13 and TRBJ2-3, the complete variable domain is AAGVIQSPRHLIKEKRETATLKCYPIPRHDTVYWYQQGPGQDPQFLISFYEKMQSDKGSIPDRFSAQQFSDYHSELNMSSLELGDSALYFCASSLGLPDTQYFGPGTRLTVL.

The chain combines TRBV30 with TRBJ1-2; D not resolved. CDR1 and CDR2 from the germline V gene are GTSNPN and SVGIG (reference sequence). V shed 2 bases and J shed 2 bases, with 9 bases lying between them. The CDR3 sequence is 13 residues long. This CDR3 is CAWSRRVNYGYTF. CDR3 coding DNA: TGTGCCTGGAGTCGTCGAGTGAACTATGGCTACACCTTC.

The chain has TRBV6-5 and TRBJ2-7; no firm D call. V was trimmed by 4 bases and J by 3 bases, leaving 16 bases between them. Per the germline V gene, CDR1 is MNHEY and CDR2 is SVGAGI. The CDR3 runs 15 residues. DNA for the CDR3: TGTGCCAGCAGTTGGCGAAGCGCCCGAGACTACGAGCAGTACTTC. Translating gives CASSWRSARDYEQYF.

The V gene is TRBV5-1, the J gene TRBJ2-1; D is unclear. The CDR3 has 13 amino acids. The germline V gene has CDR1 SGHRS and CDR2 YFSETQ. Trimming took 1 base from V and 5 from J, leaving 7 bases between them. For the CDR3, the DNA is TGCGCCAGCAGCTTGTGGCACAACAATGAGCAGTTCTTC. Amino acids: CASSLWHNNEQFF.

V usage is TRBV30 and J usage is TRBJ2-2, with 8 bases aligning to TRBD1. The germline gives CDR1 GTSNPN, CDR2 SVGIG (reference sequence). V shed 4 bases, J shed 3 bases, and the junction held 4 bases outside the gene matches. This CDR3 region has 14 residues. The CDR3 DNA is TGTGCCTGGAACCCAGGGGGCTACACCGGGGAGCTGTTTTTT. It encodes CAWNPGGYTGELFF.